This T cell receptor (beta chain) was sequenced in a study of blood T cell repertoires in COVID-19 (TCRdb year 2020). Background on the whole study: Samples covering the acute and convalescent phases of COVID-19 were provided by collaborators in the United States, Italy and Spain. The prospective study material was composed of cDNA or gDNA derived from T cells, B-cell-depleted T cells, or PBMCs. The dataset comprised deeply sampled blood TCRbeta repertoires from subjects exposed to, actively infected with, or recovered from COVID-19. The repertoires were released in a freely available public database intended as a resource for research on the immune response to SARS-CoV-2. The samples were drawn from two sources: the first 160 participants of the ongoing ImmuneRACE study, and fewer than 1,500 subjects contributed by 6 global collaborators. Sample metadata almost always included a de-identified subject ID, COVID-19 status, age in years and sex. Where HLA class I and class II types were available, the types were taken from metadata supplied by the sample provider, not from assay-based typing. Overall results and qualifications from the work: The quantity of clinical and demographic metadata differed by source and by participant and was supplied without curation.

The immunoSEQ Assay, a bias-controlled multiplex PCR, was used to amplify TCRbeta CDR3 regions from genomic DNA. Per the source publication's procedure: Within the assay, amplification of reference gene primers was used to estimate how many nucleated cells each sample contained. To quantify the absolute abundance of each unique TCRbeta CDR3 rearrangement, sequence reads were collapsed and filtered. For each sample, productive Simpson clonality was calculated as the square root of Simpson's diversity index across productive rearrangements. The clones in this table, taken by TCRdb from immuneACCESS, are in-frame only. Not every clone is retained; where verified, under half of the shortfall comes from an unresolved V gene, and the cause of the rest is unknown. V, J and clone size reflect that table, while D and trimming were determined from the DNA. The sample table records approximately 54,000 clones; over 90% of these occur just once. About 4.2% of the sample is taken by the ten largest.

There are 17 amino acids in the CDR3, from cysteine to phenylalanine inclusive. The retained sequence is limited to the CDR3, 51 bases, with the frame set at the first base. V has 8 bases trimmed and J has 4 bases trimmed; junction bases matching no gene number 14. According to the germline V gene (reference sequence), CDR1 reads MNHEY and CDR2 reads SMNVEV. As regards this clone: Which antigen it targets is not known. Base qualities are not at hand, and no much larger clone is one base apart.

Collaborating institutions collected whole blood in K2EDTA tubes following their own protocols. Collaborator samples were shipped for TCRbeta analysis as frozen whole blood, isolated PBMCs, or DNA extracted from either sample type. The sequence is built from TRBV27 and TRBJ2-3; TRBD2 aligns with 11 central bases. Specimen: peripheral blood. The receptor was derived from a man aged 45-65 years with acute or convalescent COVID-19. The nucleotide sequence is given as TGTGCCAGCTTCCCCTGGGATAGCGGGAGGGATTCAGATACGCAGTATTTT. This sequence encodes CASFPWDSGRDSDTQYF.